The 3 T cell receptor beta chains given below trace back to one sample, sequenced in a study of T cell responses to AZD1222 COVID-19 vaccine. Produced via immunoSEQ multiplex PCR; TCRdb's table is partial and in-frame only. Counted here are some 140,000 clones, 84% occurring once; the ten biggest clones make up about 4%. This specimen consisted of peripheral blood, obtained on day 0 of AZD1222 vaccination. These receptors came from an adult in good health.

This rearrangement joins TRBV11-3 to TRBJ1-3, with TRBD1 as a possible D gene (5 bases). Trimming stripped 5 bases from V and 0 bases from J, with 8 bases between. From germline, CDR1 is SGHNT and CDR2 YENEEA. There are 14 residues in the CDR3. The CDR3 region has the DNA TGTGCCAGCAGCGAGGGGTCCTCTGGAAACACCATATATTTT. Its protein is CASSEGSSGNTIYF.

The gene calls are TRBV7-9 and TRBJ2-2, with TRBD1 matching 9 bases. The CDR3 contains 16 residues. Per germline, CDR1 SEHNR and CDR2 FQNEAQ (reference sequence). Trimming removed 5 bases from V and 1 base from J; junction bases left unmatched: 5. The CDR3, as DNA: TGTGCCAGCAGCCCACAGGGGGCGCGGAACACCGGGGAGCTGTTTTTT. Its translation is CASSPQGARNTGELFF.

The J gene is TRBJ1-3, the V gene TRBV19, with no clear D. CDR3 length: 16 amino acids. V was pared by 5 bases and J by 1 base, with 15 bases between. The germline V gene has CDR1 LNHDA and CDR2 SQIVND (reference sequence). DNA for the CDR3: TGTGCCAGTAGTCCCCCGGTGGGAGCGTCTGGAAACACCATATATTTT. It encodes CASSPPVGASGNTIYF.